This T cell receptor beta chain was obtained from a study of blood T cells in healthy people across ages. In this sample, this clonotype turned up a few times. The authors ran a second PCR of 7 to 11 cycles using a sample-barcoded 5' primer and a J-beta primer mix. A single record per CDR3 protein comes from TCRdb applying MiXCR to the 5' RACE reads. The sample includes fewer than 1.5 million distinct CDR3 sequences, approximately 40% seen only once; the top ten take 6.5% to 10%. Unmatched junction bases numbered 7, after V lost 5 bases and J lost 3 bases. Looked up from germline, CDR1 is SGHTA and CDR2 is FQGNSA. The CDR3 spans 17 residues.

The chain combines TRBV7-2 with TRBJ2-4; TRBD2 aligns across 13 bases. Sequencing input: blood. This TCR derives from a woman aged 18-29 years in good health. The CDR3 sequence: CASSPRTSGRVKNIQYF. CDR3 coding DNA: TGTGCCAGCAGCCCAAGGACTAGCGGGAGAGTCAAAAACATTCAGTACTTC.